Listed here are 31 T cell receptor beta chains from one sample, sequenced in a study of cytomegalovirus exposure and HLA in healthy donors. Profiling relied on immunoSEQ multiplex PCR, and the TCRdb table lists in-frame clones only, not all of them. In the table there are over 200,000 clones, around 87% of which are singletons. Input material: PBMCs. The origin of the receptors is a woman under 30 in good health and CMV-seronegative.

The chain couples TRBV2 to TRBJ1-4; 9 bases agree with TRBD1. CDR1 and CDR2 (germline): SNHLY, FYNNEI. V was clipped by 6 bases and J by 10 bases; unmatched bases: 15. The CDR3 extends over 16 amino acids. This chain's CDR3 is CASSRDRDLTGGKLFF. The CDR3 bases are TGTGCCAGCAGCCGGGACAGGGACTTAACGGGGGGAAAACTGTTTTTT.

CDR3 sequence reads: CASSISGVATEAFF. The CDR3 DNA is TGCGCCAGCAGCATCTCAGGGGTTGCCACTGAAGCTTTCTTT. This chain links TRBV5-1 with TRBJ1-1, with a weak D call TRBD1 (6 bases). The CDR3 runs to 14 residues. V was clipped by 4 bases and J by 4 bases, with 14 bases between them. Germline values: CDR1 SGHRS, CDR2 YFSETQ.

The chain carries TRBV6-5 and TRBJ2-3; D unresolved. This CDR3 spans 14 amino acids. V lost 0 bases and J lost 2, with 6 bases in between. Germline loops: CDR1 MNHEY, CDR2 SVGAGI. The CDR3 spells CASSYSRNTDTQYF. The CDR3 DNA reads as TGTGCCAGCAGTTACTCGAGAAACACAGATACGCAGTATTTT.

A single count supports this clone. The chain uses TRBV19 and TRBJ1-2; possibly TRBD1 for D (5 bases). The CDR3 is 13 amino acids. V lost 5 bases and J 4 bases, leaving 11 bases between the germline ends. The germline gives CDR1 LNHDA, CDR2 SQIVND (reference sequence). The CDR3: CASSGWTTYGYTF. DNA for the CDR3: TGTGCCAGTAGTGGGTGGACAACCTATGGCTACACCTTC. Together with reference TRBV19 and TRBJ1-2, the CDR3 gives the full variable domain: DGGITQSPKYLFRKEGQNVTLSCEQNLNHDAMYWYRQDPGQGLRLIYYSQIVNDFQKGDIAEGYSVSREKKESFPLTVTSAQKNPTAFYLCASSGWTTYGYTFGSGTRLTVV.

The V call is TRBV5-1, the J call TRBJ1-6, with D tentatively TRBD1 (6 bases). Germline values: CDR1 SGHRS, CDR2 YFSETQ. Trimming stripped 2 bases from V and 5 bases from J, with 14 bases between. The CDR3 runs to 16 residues. The CDR3 reads CASSFQGLGDNSPLHF. The CDR3 DNA is TGCGCCAGCAGCTTCCAGGGGCTGGGGGATAATTCACCCCTCCACTTT. The full variable domain, in which reference TRBV5-1 and TRBJ1-6 provide the parts outside the CDR3, is KAGVTQTPRYLIKTRGQQVTLSCSPISGHRSVSWYQQTPGQGLQFLFEYFSETQRNKGNFPGRFSGRQFSNSRSEMNVSTLELGDSALYLCASSFQGLGDNSPLHFGNGTRLTVT.

This chain links TRBV6-1 with TRBJ1-5, with 7 bases lining up with TRBD1. Germline V gene data show CDR1 as MNHNS and CDR2 as SASEGT. The CDR3 has 14 residues. Unmatched junction bases numbered 8, after V lost 7 bases and J lost 5 bases. Here the CDR3 DNA reads TGTGCCAGCATTTGGAACAGGGGTGATCAGCCCCAGCATTTT. It codes for CASIWNRGDQPQHF.

This clone was seen only once. The CDR3: CASSGGELFEAFF. In DNA, the CDR3 is TGTGCCAGCAGTGGTGGAGAGTTGTTTGAAGCTTTCTTT. The chain employs TRBV2 and TRBJ1-1; D unresolved. Deletions cut 4 bases from V and 7 bases from J, with 13 bases between. There are 13 residues in the CDR3. Germline V gene sequence: CDR1 SNHLY, CDR2 FYNNEI.

The V and J genes are TRBV28 and TRBJ1-1; 8 bases fit TRBD1. The CDR3 extends over 13 amino acids. The germline V gene has CDR1 MDHEN and CDR2 SYDVKM. The junction had 3 bases not matched to a gene; V was cut back by 8 bases and J by 1 base. This chain's CDR3 is CASGTGENTEAFF. The DNA of the CDR3 is TGTGCCAGCGGGACAGGAGAGAACACTGAAGCTTTCTTT.

The chain is built from TRBV7-9 and TRBJ1-3; D is uncertain. Trimming pared 4 bases from V and 0 bases from J, leaving 10 bases between. The CDR3 extends over 15 amino acids. CDR1 is SEHNR, CDR2 FQNEAQ, per germline (reference sequence). Written as DNA, the CDR3 is TGTGCCAGCAGCTCGCCGGGTGACTCTGGAAACACCATATATTTT. This translates into CASSSPGDSGNTIYF.

The chain employs TRBV18 and TRBJ2-7; perhaps TRBD1 as D (5 bases). The CDR3 runs 13 residues. The V gene's germline CDR1 is KGHSH and CDR2 LQKENI. V dropped 2 bases and J dropped 5 bases, with 10 bases sitting between them. DNA for the CDR3: TGTGCCAGCTCACCAGGGGCAGGGAACGAGCAGTACTTC. It translates to CASSPGAGNEQYF.

This chain links TRBV7-8 with TRBJ1-3; the D is unclear. CDR3 length equals 18 residues. CDR1 is SGHVS, CDR2 FQNEAQ, per germline. V gave up 1 base and J gave up 0 bases, with 16 bases separating them. The CDR3 sequence: CASSLVSSNLGSGNTIYF. As DNA, the CDR3 is TGTGCCAGCAGCTTAGTGTCGTCTAATCTAGGCTCTGGAAACACCATATATTTT.

The gene calls are TRBV6-1 and TRBJ1-5; 8 bases agree with TRBD1. V shed 4 bases, J shed 3 bases, and the junction held 2 bases outside the gene matches. The CDR3 contains 14 residues. Germline V CDR1 and CDR2: MNHNS, SASEGT. The DNA of the CDR3 is TGTGCCAGCAGTGGGACAGGGTCCAATCAGCCCCAGCATTTT. Protein sequence: CASSGTGSNQPQHF.

The chain couples TRBV10-3 to TRBJ2-7; TRBD2 might be the D (6 bases). Germline CDR1 is ENHRY and CDR2 is SYGVKD. This CDR3 has 16 residues. V lost 10 bases and J lost 4, with 26 bases in between. The CDR3 region has the DNA TGTGCCACCGAACGCGGAGGAGGGCTAAGTTCATACGAGCAGTACTTC. Translating it yields CATERGGGLSSYEQYF.

The chain couples TRBV27 to TRBJ2-1, with D uncertain. CDR1 is MNHEY and CDR2 is SMNVEV in the germline V gene (reference sequence). V lost 3 bases and J 8 bases, leaving 5 bases between the germline ends. The CDR3 sequence is 11 residues long. The CDR3 spells CASSLADEQFF. CDR3 in DNA: TGTGCCAGCAGTTTGGCGGATGAGCAGTTCTTC.

The chain has TRBV28 and TRBJ2-7, with 9 positions matching TRBD1. The ends lost 5 bases at V and 4 bases at J; junction bases unmatched: 6. The CDR3 sequence is 14 residues long. The germline CDR1 and CDR2 sequences are MDHEN and SYDVKM. The CDR3 bases are TGTGCCAGCAGTCCCGGGACAGGGAGTTACGAGCAGTACGTC. Its protein product is CASSPGTGSYEQYV.

V is TRBV4-1 and J is TRBJ2-5; TRBD2 matches 9 bases. The CDR3 covers 16 residues. V lost 2 bases to trimming and J lost 1 base; unmatched junction nucleotides: 5. The germline V gene has CDR1 MGHRA and CDR2 YSYEKL. The CDR3 spells CASSQTQRGAQETQYF. For the CDR3, the DNA is TGCGCCAGCAGCCAAACGCAGCGGGGGGCCCAAGAGACCCAGTACTTC.

DNA of the CDR3: TGTGCCAGCAGTCCCACAGGGGACTATGGCTACACCTTC. This gives the protein CASSPTGDYGYTF. This chain uses TRBV6-6 with TRBJ1-2; 7 positions agree with TRBD1. The ends lost 5 bases at V and 3 bases at J; junction bases unmatched: 3. Germline CDR1 is MNHNY and CDR2 is SVGAGI (reference sequence). The CDR3 has 13 amino acids.

The chain links TRBV7-9 to TRBJ2-7; 12 bases fit TRBD1. Germline CDR1 and CDR2: SEHNR and FQNEAQ (reference sequence). Trimming took 5 bases from V and 8 from J; bases not matched to a gene: 4. The CDR3 runs to 13 residues. Here the CDR3 DNA reads TGTGCCAGCAGCCCCGGGACAGGGGGCAAGCAGTACTTC. This translates into CASSPGTGGKQYF.

This clone was picked up one time. The V and J genes are TRBV19 and TRBJ1-1; perhaps TRBD1 as D (5 bases). The germline V and J ends were trimmed by 7 bases and 7 bases, with 13 bases remaining between them. The V gene's germline CDR1 is LNHDA and CDR2 SQIVND (reference sequence). The CDR3 runs 12 residues. CDR3 region: CASIIRGGEAFF. DNA for the CDR3: TGTGCCAGTATAATAAGGGGCGGTGAAGCTTTCTTT.

The chain couples TRBV19 to TRBJ2-7, with 9 bases fitting TRBD1. The CDR3 length is 14 residues. In germline, CDR1 is LNHDA, CDR2 SQIVND (reference sequence). The V segment lost 6 bases and the J segment 0 bases; nucleotides outside the gene matches: 3. CDR3 sequence reads: CASSSQGASYEQYF. In nucleotides, the CDR3 is TGTGCCAGTAGCTCACAGGGGGCCTCCTACGAGCAGTACTTC.

A word on this clone: Other nucleotide sequences from this sample produce the same CDR3. This chain connects TRBV4-3 to TRBJ1-1; D gene unclear. The CDR3 covers 16 residues. V lost 0 bases to trimming and J lost 0 bases, with 11 bases between them. The germline V gene has CDR1 LGHNA and CDR2 YSLEER. The CDR3 here is CASSQDFSGMNTEAFF. The CDR3 DNA reads as TGCGCCAGCAGCCAAGATTTTAGCGGCATGAACACTGAAGCTTTCTTT.

The rearrangement links TRBV11-2 to TRBJ1-5; D gene ambiguous. V gave up 0 bases and J gave up 1 base, with 7 bases separating them. The V gene's germline CDR1 is SGHAT and CDR2 FQNNGV. The CDR3 covers 15 residues. The CDR3 DNA sequence: TGTGCCAGCAGCTTAGAGAGCGGAAGCAATCAGCCCCAGCATTTT. It is translated as CASSLESGSNQPQHF.

The chain is built from TRBV6-6 and TRBJ1-1; the D gene is possibly TRBD1 (5 bases). Trimming pared 0 bases from V and 2 bases from J, leaving 7 bases between. Germline V gene sequence: CDR1 MNHNY, CDR2 SVGAGI (reference sequence). The CDR3 totals 14 residues. Written as DNA, the CDR3 is TGTGCCAGCAGTTACTCCGACAGAAACACTGAAGCTTTCTTT. Its translation is CASSYSDRNTEAFF.

The chain combines TRBV5-1 with TRBJ2-5; no clear D. From germline, CDR1 is SGHRS and CDR2 YFSETQ. The CDR3 is 14 amino acids. V was pared by 4 bases and J by 1 base, with 11 bases between. For the CDR3, the DNA is TGCGCCAGCAGCGCGTTCGCTTCCCAAGAGACCCAGTACTTC. This sequence encodes CASSAFASQETQYF.

The V call is TRBV9, the J call TRBJ1-5; weak D call: TRBD1 (6 bases). Germline CDR1 reads SGDLS; CDR2 reads YYNGEE. The CDR3 spans 15 residues. Between the trimmed V and J ends, which lost 0 bases and 4 bases, there was a span of 11 bases. The CDR3 loop is CASSVGPQGNQPQHF. The CDR3 DNA sequence: TGTGCCAGCAGCGTAGGACCCCAGGGGAATCAGCCCCAGCATTTT.

The chain couples TRBV5-4 to TRBJ2-5; perhaps TRBD2 as D (5 bases). There are 14 residues in the CDR3. Germline V gene data show CDR1 as SGHNT and CDR2 as YYREEE (reference sequence). V lost 1 base and J lost 10, with 17 bases in between. CDR3 region: CASSLPGPPRDQYF. CDR3 nucleotides: TGTGCCAGCAGCTTGCCCGGTCCCCCCCGGGACCAGTACTTC. Based on the CDR3 plus reference TRBV5-4 and TRBJ2-5, the full variable domain is ETGVTQSPTHLIKTRGQQVTLRCSSQSGHNTVSWYQQALGQGPQFIFQYYREEENGRGNFPPRFSGLQFPNYSSELNVNALELDDSALYLCASSLPGPPRDQYFGPGTRLLVL.

The chain employs TRBV14 and TRBJ2-1; perhaps TRBD1 as D (5 bases). CDR3 length equals 16 residues. Trimming left V 1 base short and J 5 bases short, with 15 bases between. The V gene's germline CDR1 is SGHDN and CDR2 FVKESK. CDR3 in amino acids: CASSQGKGLRNNEQFF. In DNA, the CDR3 is TGTGCCAGCAGCCAAGGGAAGGGGCTAAGGAACAATGAGCAGTTCTTC. Filled out from reference TRBV14 and TRBJ2-1, the complete variable domain reads EAGVTQFPSHSVIEKGQTVTLRCDPISGHDNLYWYRRVMGKEIKFLLHFVKESKQDESGMPNNRFLAERTGGTYSTLKVQPAELEDSGVYFCASSQGKGLRNNEQFFGPGTRLTVL.

This rearrangement joins TRBV5-8 to TRBJ2-7, with D possibly TRBD1 on 5 matching bases. The ends were cut back, 4 bases at V and 2 bases at J, with 10 bases in the middle. CDR1 is SGHTS, CDR2 YDEGEE, per germline. The CDR3 length is 13 residues. This CDR3 reads CASSNQGTYEQYV. The CDR3 region has the DNA TGTGCCAGCAGCAACCAGGGTACCTACGAGCAGTACGTC.

This chain links TRBV6-5 with TRBJ2-7; 9 bases fit TRBD1. From germline, CDR1 is MNHEY and CDR2 SVGAGI. Unmatched junction bases numbered 4, after V lost 8 bases and J lost 2 bases. The CDR3 loop spans 13 amino acids. The CDR3 sequence is CASGQGTTYEQYF. The CDR3 DNA reads TGTGCCAGCGGACAGGGGACCACCTACGAGCAGTACTTC.

The V call is TRBV5-4, the J call TRBJ2-1; the D gene is possibly TRBD1 (5 bases). V was pared by 0 bases and J by 5 bases, with 12 bases between. The germline V gene has CDR1 SGHNT and CDR2 YYREEE (reference sequence). This CDR3 region has 15 residues. The CDR3 protein is CASSLEGAGDNEQFF. CDR3 in DNA: TGTGCCAGCAGCTTGGAAGGGGCAGGAGACAATGAGCAGTTCTTC.

This chain links TRBV6-1 with TRBJ1-2, with D unclear. CDR1 and CDR2 (germline): MNHNS, SASEGT. The CDR3 has 15 residues. Between the trimmed V and J ends, which lost 3 bases and 4 bases, there was a span of 15 bases. In DNA, the CDR3 is TGTGCCAGCAGTGATCTGGGGAGTGTGGGCTATGGCTACACCTTC. This sequence encodes CASSDLGSVGYGYTF.